This TCR beta chain was sequenced for a study of radiotherapy plus CTLA-4 blockade in lung cancer. Study information: For about 19% of patients, objective responses occurred, and 30% to 35% had disease control.

Points from the study as a whole: Tumor-derived TCR clones expanded in blood after radiotherapy plus ipilimumab.

CDR3 size: 15 residues. Trimming removed 3 bases at V and 2 bases at J, with 12 bases between. The germline V gene has CDR1 LNHDA and CDR2 SQIVND (reference sequence). TCRdb's copy holds only in-frame clones and misses some; the assay was immunoSEQ multiplex PCR. The sample lists some 78,000 clones, about 86% seen once, with around 2% in the top ten. Of note for this clone: Its antigen remains unknown.

The clonotype originates from a human donor with non-small cell lung cancer who had a partial response to radiotherapy plus ipilimumab. The V call is TRBV19, the J call TRBJ2-3, with D tentatively TRBD2 (5 bases). Sequencing was performed on peripheral blood, taken from a patient treated with radiotherapy plus ipilimumab. The CDR3 DNA follows: TGTGCCAGTAGTATGTCGGGGTTAACCACAGATACGCAGTATTTT. It codes for CASSMSGLTTDTQYF.